This T cell receptor beta chain was found in a study of cytomegalovirus exposure and HLA in healthy donors. Whole-study context: A preliminary data release comprised 80 million to 95 million unique TCRs obtained from HLA-typed donors.

Study-wide points: About 87% or about 30% of the time was how often most TCR beta V segments were productive, according to an earlier analysis. Sequencing artifact likely explains a cluster of highly shared sequence variants.

PCR primers comprised 60 Vbeta and 13 Jbeta primers. Some clones are missing from TCRdb's copy, which holds only in-frame ones; the method was immunoSEQ multiplex PCR. The sample yields 210,000 or so clones, about four fifths seen once. Worth noting for this clone: As yet, its antigen is unknown.

The length of the CDR3 is 13 residues. V was clipped by 1 base and J by 8 bases, with 12 bases between them. The germline V gene encodes CDR1 SGHDT and CDR2 YYEEEE. The chain is built from TRBV5-6 and TRBJ1-1; D gene uncertain. The sequence derives from a woman in her forties or fifties in good health and CMV-seropositive. Specimen: PBMCs. The CDR3 DNA sequence: TGTGCCAGCAGCTTGTTTGATCGGAGGGAAGCTTTCTTT. Translated, it gives CASSLFDRREAFF. The whole variable domain, remainder taken from reference TRBV5-6 and TRBJ1-1, is DAGVTQSPTHLIKTRGQQVTLRCSPKSGHDTVSWYQQALGQGPQFIFQYYEEEERQRGNFPDRFSGHQFPNYSSELNVNALLLGDSALYLCASSLFDRREAFFGQGTRLTVV.